Below, 26 T cell receptor beta chains from the same sample are listed, as sequenced in a study of blood T cell repertoires in COVID-19. Clones were read by immunoSEQ multiplex PCR, and TCRdb kept only the in-frame ones, dropping some. The sample consists of about 55,000 clones, about nine tenths of them appearing once. Specimen: peripheral blood. These receptors all come from a man in his forties with acute or convalescent COVID-19.

The chain carries TRBV2 and TRBJ1-2; D is uncertain. Trimming removed 4 bases at V and 8 bases at J, with 8 bases between. Germline lookup yields CDR1 SNHLY and CDR2 FYNNEI. The CDR3 has 11 amino acids. The CDR3 here is CASSGDKGYTF. Here the CDR3 DNA reads TGTGCCAGCAGTGGTGACAAGGGCTACACCTTC.

Only one count was recorded for this clone. V usage is TRBV19 and J usage is TRBJ2-1; TRBD2 matches 12 bases. The length of the CDR3 is 17 residues. Germline V lookup: CDR1 LNHDA, CDR2 SQIVND (reference sequence). Trimming removed 8 bases from V and 9 bases from J; junction bases left unmatched: 17. The CDR3 DNA sequence: TGTGCCAGTGGCCGTCGGGCTAGCGGGAGGGTAGTTGGTGAGCAGTTCTTC. Translation: CASGRRASGRVVGEQFF.

This clone came up once. The V and J genes are TRBV19 and TRBJ1-4; 10 positions agree with TRBD1. Looked up from germline, CDR1 is LNHDA and CDR2 is SQIVND (reference sequence). J gave up 6 bases and V 5 bases, and 3 bases lay outside the gene matches. CDR3 length: 14 amino acids. This chain's CDR3 is CASSVGTGDEKLFF. The CDR3 nucleotides are TGTGCCAGTAGTGTCGGGACAGGGGATGAAAAACTGTTTTTT.

The V gene is TRBV6-5, the J gene TRBJ1-2; D possibly corresponds to TRBD1 (5 bases). The germline V gene has CDR1 MNHEY and CDR2 SVGAGI. The CDR3 spans 14 residues. Trimming cost V 4 bases and J 3 bases, with 12 bases left between them. CDR3 region: CASSSGPKYYGYTF. The DNA for the CDR3 is TGTGCCAGCAGTTCAGGGCCCAAATACTATGGCTACACCTTC.

The chain recombines TRBV7-2 with TRBJ1-5; D unclear. The V gene lost 5 bases and the J gene lost 5 bases, with 10 bases spanning the gap. This CDR3 has 13 amino acids. Germline CDR1 is SGHTA and CDR2 is FQGNSA. The CDR3 protein is CASSPAGDQPQHF. The CDR3 DNA follows: TGTGCCAGCAGCCCTGCCGGAGATCAGCCCCAGCATTTT. Looking up the rest from reference TRBV7-2 and TRBJ1-5 gives the full variable domain: GAGVSQSPSNKVTEKGKDVELRCDPISGHTALYWYRQSLGQGLEFLIYFQGNSAPDKSGLPSDRFSAERTGGSVSTLTIQRTQQEDSAVYLCASSPAGDQPQHFGDGTRLSIL.

The gene calls are TRBV21-1 and TRBJ2-7; the DNA was not used to check the table's D call, TRBD1. TRBV21-1 is shown as a pseudogene. The CDR3 contains 16 residues. The CDR3: CASSLGGGQHSYEQYF. In DNA, the CDR3 is TGTGCCAGCAGCTTAGGAGGAGGACAGCACTCCTACGAGCAGTACTTC.

The rearrangement links TRBV7-9 to TRBJ2-3; D perhaps matches TRBD2 (6 bases). The V and J ends lost 3 bases and 0 bases respectively, with 13 bases between them. The CDR3 spans 16 residues. Germline lookup yields CDR1 SEHNR and CDR2 FQNEAQ (reference sequence). The DNA for the CDR3 is TGTGCCAGCAGCTTGCTGGGCGGGACTAGCACAGATACGCAGTATTTT. It specifies CASSLLGGTSTDTQYF.

The V call is TRBV7-2, the J call TRBJ1-5; TRBD1 agrees at 9 bases. Trimming took 4 bases from V and 6 from J; bases not matched to a gene: 7. The CDR3 consists of 15 residues. Germline V gene sequence: CDR1 SGHTA, CDR2 FQGNSA. The CDR3 sequence is CASSSPDRGSQPQHF. CDR3 coding DNA: TGTGCCAGCAGCTCGCCGGACAGGGGTAGTCAGCCCCAGCATTTT.

This chain uses TRBV19 with TRBJ2-3; 14 nucleotides line up with TRBD2. Germline CDR1 reads LNHDA; CDR2 reads SQIVND (reference sequence). The CDR3 length is 15 residues. With V trimmed by 5 bases and J by 6 bases, 4 bases remained unmatched. CDR3 residues: CASSGGLAGGDTQYF. CDR3 DNA sequence: TGTGCCAGTAGTGGCGGACTAGCGGGAGGTGATACGCAGTATTTT.

The chain employs TRBV11-2 and TRBJ1-1; 9 bases agree with TRBD1. V gave up 4 bases and J gave up 12 bases; unmatched junction bases: 12. The CDR3 is 14 residues long. Looked up from germline, CDR1 is SGHAT and CDR2 is FQNNGV. The DNA of the CDR3 is TGTGCCAGCAGCTCCGGGGGACAGGGTCCTAAAACTTTCTTT. Translating it yields CASSSGGQGPKTFF.

As DNA, the CDR3 is TGTGCCAGCAGCCCTGACAGGGAATATGGCTACACCTTC. This encodes CASSPDREYGYTF. J is TRBJ1-2 and V is TRBV5-6; 7 bases map to TRBD1. V dropped 4 bases and J dropped 5; count of bases not matched to a gene: 5. This CDR3 is built from 13 residues. The germline CDR1 and CDR2 sequences are SGHDT and YYEEEE.

This chain uses TRBV21-1 with TRBJ2-7; the table's D call, TRBD1, has no DNA check behind it. TRBV21-1 is a pseudogene segment. The CDR3 is 16 amino acids. The CDR3 bases are TGTGCCAGCAGTGGGACCTGGACAGACAGCTCCTACGAGCAGTACTTC. This gives the protein CASSGTWTDSSYEQYF.

The count of this clone is one. CDR3 sequence: CASTVREGNTEAFF. The CDR3 DNA follows: TGTGCCAGCACTGTCAGGGAGGGGAACACTGAAGCTTTCTTT. The chain couples TRBV6-6 to TRBJ1-1; tentative D call: TRBD1 (5 bases). Trimming stripped 7 bases from V and 1 base from J, with 13 bases between. From germline, CDR1 is MNHNY and CDR2 SVGAGI (reference sequence). This CDR3 is 14 amino acids long.

This clone was seen just once. The chain employs TRBV5-5 and TRBJ2-2; perhaps TRBD2 as D (5 bases). From germline, CDR1 is SGHKS and CDR2 YYEKEE (reference sequence). V dropped 0 bases and J dropped 2 bases, with 11 bases sitting between them. The CDR3 has 16 amino acids. The CDR3 protein is CASSLVSGLNTGELFF. As DNA, the CDR3 is TGTGCCAGCAGCTTGGTGAGCGGACTCAACACCGGGGAGCTGTTTTTT.

This chain links TRBV19 with TRBJ2-3, with TRBD2 identical over 10 bases. The CDR3 contains 15 residues. After removal of 6 bases from V and 4 bases from J, the junction contained 7 bases not matched to a gene. Per germline, CDR1 LNHDA and CDR2 SQIVND (reference sequence). The CDR3 DNA follows: TGTGCCAGTAGGGCTAGCGGGAGTATTGCAGATACGCAGTATTTT. This codes for CASRASGSIADTQYF.

J is TRBJ2-7 and V is TRBV5-4, with D hard to call. The germline V and J ends were trimmed by 1 base and 6 bases, with 14 bases remaining between them. The CDR3 sequence is 14 residues long. Germline loops: CDR1 SGHNT, CDR2 YYREEE (reference sequence). The CDR3: CASSLLARPREQYF. DNA of the CDR3: TGTGCCAGCAGCTTGTTGGCCAGGCCGCGCGAGCAGTACTTC. Variable domain in full (rest from reference TRBV5-4 and TRBJ2-7): ETGVTQSPTHLIKTRGQQVTLRCSSQSGHNTVSWYQQALGQGPQFIFQYYREEENGRGNFPPRFSGLQFPNYSSELNVNALELDDSALYLCASSLLARPREQYFGPGTRLTVT.

The J gene is TRBJ1-4, the V gene TRBV9; D unresolved. Between the trimmed V and J ends, which lost 3 bases and 0 bases, there was a span of 15 bases. Germline V gene sequence: CDR1 SGDLS, CDR2 YYNGEE. This CDR3 is 17 amino acids long. Written as DNA, the CDR3 is TGTGCCAGCAGCGCCCAACTGGTCGCATCAACTAATGAAAAACTGTTTTTT. It codes for CASSAQLVASTNEKLFF.

The count of this clone is one. The rearrangement links TRBV2 to TRBJ2-7; D possibly corresponds to TRBD1 (5 bases). Trimming shortened V by 4 bases and J by 3 bases, and 10 bases separated the two germline ends. Per the germline V gene, CDR1 is SNHLY and CDR2 is FYNNEI. CDR3 length: 13 amino acids. The CDR3 loop reads CASSVVGLYEQYF. CDR3 DNA sequence: TGTGCCAGCAGTGTGGTGGGGCTCTACGAGCAGTACTTC.

The CDR3 region is CASSTGGRDTQYF. CDR3 DNA: TGTGCCAGCAGTACAGGCGGGAGAGATACGCAGTATTTT. V gene TRBV12-3 or TRBV12-4 combines with J gene TRBJ2-3; 7 nucleotides agree with TRBD2. V was pared by 5 bases and J by 5 bases, with 4 bases of the junction left unmatched. The CDR3 sequence is 13 residues long.

The V and J genes are TRBV4-2 and TRBJ1-3, with 9 bases aligning to TRBD1. The CDR3 length is 16 residues. J was trimmed by 2 bases and V by 4 bases; bases with no gene match: 6. Per germline, CDR1 LGHNA and CDR2 YNFKEQ. The CDR3 loop reads CASSPQGADAGNTIYF. As DNA, the CDR3 is TGTGCCAGCAGCCCACAGGGGGCGGACGCTGGAAACACCATATATTTT.

This clone was observed a single time. The genes are TRBV7-3 and TRBJ2-1; the D is unclear. Germline V gene data show CDR1 as SGHTA and CDR2 as FQGTGA. The CDR3 has 15 amino acids. V was clipped by 1 base and J by 1 base, with 8 bases between them. The CDR3 sequence is CASSLITQSYNEQFF. The CDR3, as DNA: TGTGCCAGCAGCTTAATAACTCAATCCTACAATGAGCAGTTCTTC.

The chain links TRBV15 to TRBJ2-3; the D gene is possibly TRBD2 (6 bases). Germline V gene lookup returns CDR1 LNHNV and CDR2 YYDKDF (reference sequence). This CDR3 is 15 amino acids long. Trimming removed 6 bases from V and 1 base from J, with 14 bases in between. DNA for the CDR3: TGTGCCACCAGAGCCGGGACTGTTGGCACAGATACGCAGTATTTT. Protein: CATRAGTVGTDTQYF.

The chain is built from TRBV30 and TRBJ2-7; 9 positions match TRBD1. V lost 2 bases, J lost 2 bases, and 4 bases stayed unmatched. The CDR3 contains 14 residues. Per germline, CDR1 GTSNPN and CDR2 SVGIG (reference sequence). The CDR3 loop is CAWSKTGGTYEQYF. The CDR3 bases are TGTGCCTGGAGTAAAACAGGGGGCACCTACGAGCAGTACTTC.

The chain has TRBV5-6 and TRBJ2-3; tentatively, D is TRBD2 (6 bases). Germline CDR1 SGHDT, CDR2 YYEEEE. This CDR3 spans 17 amino acids. V was clipped by 0 bases and J by 2 bases, with 16 bases between them. CDR3 amino acids: CASSLAGWAGPTDTQYF. The CDR3 DNA follows: TGTGCCAGCAGCTTGGCCGGATGGGCGGGGCCCACAGATACGCAGTATTTT.

The V gene is TRBV7-6, the J gene TRBJ1-1; 11 bases fit TRBD1. The trim removed 4 bases at V and 7 bases at J, leaving 8 bases unmatched. Germline lookup yields CDR1 SGHVS and CDR2 FNYEAQ. The CDR3 has 15 residues. The CDR3 DNA sequence: TGTGCCAGCAGCTCTGCCGGGACAGGGGGTGGTGAAGCTTTCTTT. Its translation: CASSSAGTGGGEAFF.

The chain has TRBV19 and TRBJ2-3; 8 nucleotides align to TRBD2. Germline lookup yields CDR1 LNHDA and CDR2 SQIVND (reference sequence). This CDR3 is built from 17 residues. V shed 1 base, J shed 2 bases, and the junction held 8 bases outside the gene matches. This CDR3 reads CASSIAPWREVTDTQYF. The CDR3, as DNA: TGTGCCAGTAGTATAGCGCCCTGGCGGGAGGTCACAGATACGCAGTATTTT. Combining the CDR3 with reference TRBV19 and TRBJ2-3 gives the whole variable domain DGGITQSPKYLFRKEGQNVTLSCEQNLNHDAMYWYRQDPGQGLRLIYYSQIVNDFQKGDIAEGYSVSREKKESFPLTVTSAQKNPTAFYLCASSIAPWREVTDTQYFGPGTRLTVL.